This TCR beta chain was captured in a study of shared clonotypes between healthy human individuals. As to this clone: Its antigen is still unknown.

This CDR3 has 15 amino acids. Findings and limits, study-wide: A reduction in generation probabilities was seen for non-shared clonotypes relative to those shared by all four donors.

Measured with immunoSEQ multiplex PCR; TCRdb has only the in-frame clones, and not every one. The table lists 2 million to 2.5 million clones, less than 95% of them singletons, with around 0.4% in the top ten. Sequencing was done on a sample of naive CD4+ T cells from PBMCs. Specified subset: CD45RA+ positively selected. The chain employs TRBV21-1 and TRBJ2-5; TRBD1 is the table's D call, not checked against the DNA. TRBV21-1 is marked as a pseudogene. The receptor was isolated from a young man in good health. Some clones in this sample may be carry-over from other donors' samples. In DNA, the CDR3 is TGTGCCAGCAGCACCCGACAGGCTAATCAAGAGACCCAGTACTTC. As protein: CASSTRQANQETQYF.